These T cell receptor beta chains were read from a single sample in a study of Ad26.COV2.S vaccination and SARS-CoV-2 variants. Measured with immunoSEQ multiplex PCR; TCRdb has only the in-frame clones, and not every one. The data show fewer than 400,000 clones, around nine tenths seen once. The sequences come from peripheral blood, collected in a trial of Ad26.COV2.S vaccine versus placebo. The receptors were sampled from a person aged 18-60 years who received the Ad26.COV2.S COVID-19 vaccine or a placebo. The CDR3 runs from the conserved cysteine through the conserved F or W. A D gene is named only where the DNA matches it firmly. Rows give clone size only sometimes, using once, few, many, or a class for an expanded clone.

TRBV7-2	-	TRBJ2-2	-	TGTGCCAGCAGCTGGAGGGTTTCCACCGGGGAGCTGTTTTTT	CASSWRVSTGELFF
TRBV6-5	-	TRBJ2-7	-	TGTGCCAGCAGTAATTCTATCCGGGACAACTACGAGCAGTACTTC	CASSNSIRDNYEQYF
TRBV6-5	-	TRBJ1-4	TRBD1	TGTGCCAGCAGTTACTCGAACAGGGGAGAAAAACTGTTTTTT	CASSYSNRGEKLFF
TRBV5-6	once	TRBJ1-2	-	TGTGCCAGCACGCCCGTGGGGGGGCCTGGCTACACCTTC	CASTPVGGPGYTF
TRBV5-4	-	TRBJ2-2	TRBD1	TGTGCCAGCAGTTTTGGACAGGCCAACACCGGGGAGCTGTTTTTT	CASSFGQANTGELFF
TRBV19	-	TRBJ1-5	-	TGTGCCAGTAATTTTTGGCAGCTCAATCAGCCCCAGCATTTT	CASNFWQLNQPQHF
TRBV5-4	-	TRBJ1-2	-	TGTGCCAGCAGCTCCCCGGCCGAGGGCCTGGGGGATGGCTACACCTTC	CASSSPAEGLGDGYTF
TRBV6-1	-	TRBJ1-2	-	TGTGCCAGCAGTGAACACGAGGGCTATGGCTACACCTTC	CASSEHEGYGYTF
TRBV21-1	-	TRBJ1-1	-	TGTGCCAGCAGCATGCACCTCCGGCAGGTGAACACTGAAGCTTTCTTT	CASSMHLRQVNTEAFF
TRBV6-1	-	TRBJ2-1	TRBD2	TGTGCCAGCAGTGAAGCGTCTATAGCGGGGGACTCGTGGAATGAGCAGTTCTTC	CASSEASIAGDSWNEQFF
TRBV27	few	TRBJ1-1	TRBD1	TGTGCCAGCAGTTCCTCCCGGCTCAGGGGGCACACTGAAGCTTTCTTT	CASSSSRLRGHTEAFF
TRBV5-1	-	TRBJ2-7	-	TGCGCCAGCAGCTTGGGGGTGGGGACTGGGCACGAGCAGTACTTC	CASSLGVGTGHEQYF
TRBV7-2	-	TRBJ2-5	TRBD1	TGTGCCAGCAGCTTTACCGGGACAGCAGAGACCCAGTACTTC	CASSFTGTAETQYF
TRBV20-1	-	TRBJ2-3	-	TGCAGTGCTAGTTTATTCGGTCAGAAGCCCACAGATACGCAGTATTTT	CSASLFGQKPTDTQYF
TRBV2	-	TRBJ2-5	-	TGTGCCAGCAGTGAATTGTGGGGGGGCGGAGAGACCCAGTACTTC	CASSELWGGGETQYF
TRBV6-5	once	TRBJ1-2	-	TGTGCCAGTAGGCTGGGGAACTATGGCTACACCTTC	CASRLGNYGYTF
TRBV3-1/TRBV3-2	-	TRBJ2-5	-	TGTGCCAGCAGCCCAACCGGGGGGCGGTTCGTTAAAGAGACCCAGTACTTC	CASSPTGGRFVKETQYF
TRBV6-2/TRBV6-3	-	TRBJ2-2	-	TGTGCCAGCAGTTACGAGGGCGGGGTGGCCGGGGAGCTGTTTTTT	CASSYEGGVAGELFF